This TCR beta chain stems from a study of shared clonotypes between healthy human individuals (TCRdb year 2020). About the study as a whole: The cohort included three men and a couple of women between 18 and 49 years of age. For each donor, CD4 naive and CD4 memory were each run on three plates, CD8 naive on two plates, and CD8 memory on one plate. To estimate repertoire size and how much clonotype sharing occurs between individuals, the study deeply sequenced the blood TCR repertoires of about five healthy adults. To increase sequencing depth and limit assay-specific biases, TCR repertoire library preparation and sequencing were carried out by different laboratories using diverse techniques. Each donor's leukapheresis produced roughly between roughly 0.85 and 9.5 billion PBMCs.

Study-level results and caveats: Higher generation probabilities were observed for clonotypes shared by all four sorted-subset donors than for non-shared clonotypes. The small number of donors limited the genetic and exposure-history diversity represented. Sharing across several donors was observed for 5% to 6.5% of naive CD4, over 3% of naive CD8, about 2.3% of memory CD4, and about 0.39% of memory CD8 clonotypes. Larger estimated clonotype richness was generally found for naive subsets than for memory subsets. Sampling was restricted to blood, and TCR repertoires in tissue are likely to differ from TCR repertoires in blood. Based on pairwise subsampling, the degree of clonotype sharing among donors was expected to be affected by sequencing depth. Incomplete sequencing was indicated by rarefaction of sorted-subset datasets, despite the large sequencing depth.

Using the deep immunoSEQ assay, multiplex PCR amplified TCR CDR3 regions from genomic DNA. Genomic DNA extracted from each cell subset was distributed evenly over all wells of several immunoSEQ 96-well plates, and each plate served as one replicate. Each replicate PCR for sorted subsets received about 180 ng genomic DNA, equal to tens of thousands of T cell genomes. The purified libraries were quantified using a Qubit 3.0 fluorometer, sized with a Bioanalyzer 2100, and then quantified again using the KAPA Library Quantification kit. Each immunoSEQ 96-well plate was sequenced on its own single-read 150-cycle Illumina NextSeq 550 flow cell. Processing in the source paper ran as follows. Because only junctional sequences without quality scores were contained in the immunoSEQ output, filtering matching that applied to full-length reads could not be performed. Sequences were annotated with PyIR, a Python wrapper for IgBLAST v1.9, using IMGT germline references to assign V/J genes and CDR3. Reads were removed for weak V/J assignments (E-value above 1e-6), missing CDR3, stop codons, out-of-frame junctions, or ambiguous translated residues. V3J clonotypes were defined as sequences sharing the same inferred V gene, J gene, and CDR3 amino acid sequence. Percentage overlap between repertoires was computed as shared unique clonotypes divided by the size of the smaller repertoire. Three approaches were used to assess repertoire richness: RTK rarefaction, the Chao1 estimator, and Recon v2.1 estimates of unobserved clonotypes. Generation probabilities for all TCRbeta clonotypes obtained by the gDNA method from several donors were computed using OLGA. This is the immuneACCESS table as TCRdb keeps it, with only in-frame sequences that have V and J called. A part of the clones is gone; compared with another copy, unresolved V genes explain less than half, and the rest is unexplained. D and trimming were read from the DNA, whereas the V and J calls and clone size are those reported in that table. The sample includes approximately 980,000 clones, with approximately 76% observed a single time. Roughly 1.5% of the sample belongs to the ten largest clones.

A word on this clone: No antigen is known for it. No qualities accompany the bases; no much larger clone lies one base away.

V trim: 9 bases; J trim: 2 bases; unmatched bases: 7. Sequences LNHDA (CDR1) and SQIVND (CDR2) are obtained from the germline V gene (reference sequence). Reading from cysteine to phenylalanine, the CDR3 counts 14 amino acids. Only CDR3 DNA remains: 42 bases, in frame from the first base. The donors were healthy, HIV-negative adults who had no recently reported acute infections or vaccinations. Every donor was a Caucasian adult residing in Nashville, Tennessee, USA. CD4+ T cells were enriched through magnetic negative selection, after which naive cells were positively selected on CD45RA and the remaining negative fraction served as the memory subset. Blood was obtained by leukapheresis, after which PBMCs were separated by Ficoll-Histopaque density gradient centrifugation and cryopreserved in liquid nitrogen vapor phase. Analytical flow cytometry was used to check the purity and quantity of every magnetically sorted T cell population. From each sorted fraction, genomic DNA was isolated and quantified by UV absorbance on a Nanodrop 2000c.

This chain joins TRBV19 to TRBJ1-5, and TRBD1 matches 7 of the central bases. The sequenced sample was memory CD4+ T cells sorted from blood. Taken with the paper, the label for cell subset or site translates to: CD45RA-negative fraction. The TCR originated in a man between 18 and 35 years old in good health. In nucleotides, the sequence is TGTGCCAGCTTACTTACAGGGGGCAATCAGCCCCAGCATTTT. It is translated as CASLLTGGNQPQHF. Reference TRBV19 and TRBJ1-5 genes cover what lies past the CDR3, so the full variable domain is DGGITQSPKYLFRKEGQNVTLSCEQNLNHDAMYWYRQDPGQGLRLIYYSQIVNDFQKGDIAEGYSVSREKKESFPLTVTSAQKNPTAFYLCASLLTGGNQPQHFGDGTRLSIL.